Described below is a single T cell receptor beta chain sequence and its context. Its antigen is unidentified. Germline lookup yields CDR1 SGHRS and CDR2 YFSETQ. Losses at the gene ends were 0 bases for V and 8 bases for J; bases not matched to a gene: 6. CDR3 size: 16 residues. The data derive from a study of cytomegalovirus exposure and HLA in healthy donors. Use of 60 Vbeta and 13 Jbeta primers characterized the PCR. Sequencing used immunoSEQ multiplex PCR; TCRdb keeps in-frame clones, though not all of them. The sample has approximately 59,000 clones; around 73% are singletons. Study-level findings and limits: In a later analysis, TCR beta V- and J-gene trimming was associated with a missense DCLRE1C variant. Highest at DRB1 and lowest at HLA-C, TCR association rates differed among HLA loci in a later analysis. Listed as cytomegalovirus-associated were roughly 180 TCR beta chains. The authors judged a highly shared variant cluster likely a sequencing artifact.

This chain connects TRBV5-1 to TRBJ2-4; TRBD2 aligns across 12 bases. The sequencing input was PBMCs. This sequence was found in a girl between 5 and 17 years old in good health and CMV-seropositive. CDR3 sequence reads: CASSLGASGGAHIQYF. CDR3 sequence (DNA): TGCGCCAGCAGCTTGGGTGCTAGCGGGGGGGCACACATTCAGTACTTC.